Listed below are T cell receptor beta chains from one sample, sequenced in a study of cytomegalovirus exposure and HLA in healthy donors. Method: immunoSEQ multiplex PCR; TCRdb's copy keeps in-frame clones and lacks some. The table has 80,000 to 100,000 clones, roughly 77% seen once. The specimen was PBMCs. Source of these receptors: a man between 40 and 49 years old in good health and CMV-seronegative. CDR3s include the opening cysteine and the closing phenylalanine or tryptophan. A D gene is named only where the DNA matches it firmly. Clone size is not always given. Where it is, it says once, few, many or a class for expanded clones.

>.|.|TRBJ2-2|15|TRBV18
CASSLGGSSTGELFF
TGTGCCAGCTCACTCGGCGGCAGTTCCACCGGGGAGCTGTTTTTT
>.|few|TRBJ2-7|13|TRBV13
CASSLGKSDEQYF
TGTGCCAGCAGCTTAGGGAAAAGCGACGAGCAGTACTTC
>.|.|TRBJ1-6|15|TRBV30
CAWENVRSYNSPLHF
TGTGCCTGGGAGAATGTCCGCTCCTATAATTCACCCCTCCACTTT
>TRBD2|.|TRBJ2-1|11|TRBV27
CASGGVAEQFF
TGTGCCAGTGGGGGGGTGGCTGAGCAGTTCTTC
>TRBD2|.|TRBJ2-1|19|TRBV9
CASSVDYEVAGGERNEQFF
TGTGCCAGCAGCGTAGATTATGAGGTGGCGGGGGGAGAGCGAAATGAGCAGTTCTTC
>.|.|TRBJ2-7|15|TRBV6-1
CASSEAFGGNYEQYF
TGTGCCAGCAGTGAAGCATTTGGGGGGAATTACGAGCAGTACTTC
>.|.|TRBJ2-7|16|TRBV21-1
CASSKMNGGRSYEQYF
TGTGCCAGCAGCAAAATGAACGGGGGGCGCTCCTACGAGCAGTACTTC
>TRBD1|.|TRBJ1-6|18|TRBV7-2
CASSAWGDRGSYNSPLHF
TGTGCCAGCAGCGCCTGGGGGGACAGGGGCTCCTATAATTCACCCCTCCACTTT
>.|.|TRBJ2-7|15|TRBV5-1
CASSLRAGVSYEQYF
TGCGCCAGCAGCTTGAGGGCAGGGGTGTCCTACGAGCAGTACTTC
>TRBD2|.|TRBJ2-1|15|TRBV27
CASTPGGWSYNEQFF
TGTGCCAGCACCCCGGGAGGTTGGTCCTACAATGAGCAGTTCTTC
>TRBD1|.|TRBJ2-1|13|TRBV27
CASSSRGRGEQFF
TGTGCCAGCAGTAGCAGGGGGCGAGGTGAGCAGTTCTTC
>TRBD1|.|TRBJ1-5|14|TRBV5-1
CASSPQGAGQPQHF
TGCGCCAGCAGCCCCCAGGGGGCTGGTCAGCCCCAGCATTTT
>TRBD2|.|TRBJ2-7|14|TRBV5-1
CASSREGIVYEQYF
TGCGCCAGCAGCCGGGAGGGCATAGTCTACGAGCAGTACTTC
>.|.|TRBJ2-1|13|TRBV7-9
CASRRDTKNEQFF
TGTGCCAGCAGGAGGGACACGAAGAATGAGCAGTTCTTC
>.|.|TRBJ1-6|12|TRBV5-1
CASSRDNSPLHF
TGCGCCAGCAGTCGGGATAATTCACCCCTCCACTTT